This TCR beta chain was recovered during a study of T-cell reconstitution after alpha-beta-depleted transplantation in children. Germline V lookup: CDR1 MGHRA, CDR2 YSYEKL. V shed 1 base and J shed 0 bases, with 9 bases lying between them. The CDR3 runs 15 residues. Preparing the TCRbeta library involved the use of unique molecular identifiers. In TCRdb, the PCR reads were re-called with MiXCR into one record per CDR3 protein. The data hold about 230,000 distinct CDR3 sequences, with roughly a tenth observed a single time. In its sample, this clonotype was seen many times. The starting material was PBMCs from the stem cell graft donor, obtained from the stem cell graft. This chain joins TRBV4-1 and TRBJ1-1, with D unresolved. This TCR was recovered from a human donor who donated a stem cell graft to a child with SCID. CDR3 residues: CASSQGGTVNTEAFF. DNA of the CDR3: TGCGCCAGCAGCCAAGGCGGTACAGTGAACACTGAAGCTTTCTTT.